One and the same sample provided the 23 T cell receptor beta chains below, sequenced in a study of blood T cell repertoires in COVID-19. The data were produced by immunoSEQ multiplex PCR, yet TCRdb's version contains in-frame clones alone and is incomplete. This sample has roughly 45,000 clones; over 75% occur once, and the top ten carry over 4.5%. The sequenced material came from peripheral blood. The receptors originated from a woman between 55 and 75 years old with acute or convalescent COVID-19.

This chain uses TRBV4-2 with TRBJ2-5, with 7 bases that match TRBD1. Germline loops: CDR1 LGHNA, CDR2 YNFKEQ. The CDR3 consists of 17 residues. The trim removed 4 bases at V and 0 bases at J, leaving 11 bases unmatched. CDR3 sequence reads: CASSPGQAAQDQETQYF. DNA for the CDR3: TGTGCCAGCAGCCCTGGACAGGCGGCCCAAGACCAAGAGACCCAGTACTTC.

The chain combines TRBV11-2 with TRBJ2-1, with D possibly matching TRBD2 (6 bases). CDR3 size: 15 residues. Trimming pared 4 bases from V and 1 base from J, leaving 11 bases between. Germline CDR1 reads SGHAT; CDR2 reads FQNNGV. CDR3 region: CASSYGGWSYNEQFF. CDR3 nucleotides: TGTGCCAGCAGCTATGGGGGGTGGTCCTACAATGAGCAGTTCTTC. Full variable domain (missing parts from reference TRBV11-2 and TRBJ2-1): EAGVAQSPRYKIIEKRQSVAFWCNPISGHATLYWYQQILGQGPKLLIQFQNNGVVDDSQLPKDRFSAERLKGVDSTLKIQPAKLEDSAVYLCASSYGGWSYNEQFFGPGTRLTVL.

The chain couples TRBV10-3 to TRBJ1-5; D is ambiguous. The CDR3 is 13 residues long. Trimming removed 5 bases at V and 1 base at J, with 6 bases between. The germline V gene encodes CDR1 ENHRY and CDR2 SYGVKD. CDR3 protein: CAISRGSNQPQHF. Here the CDR3 DNA reads TGTGCCATCAGTCGAGGGAGCAATCAGCCCCAGCATTTT.

The V gene is TRBV7-2, the J gene TRBJ1-2; D is possibly TRBD1 (5 bases). Trimming cost V 4 bases and J 2 bases, with 11 bases left between them. The germline CDR1 and CDR2 sequences are SGHTA and FQGNSA. This CDR3 is 14 amino acids long. Written as DNA, the CDR3 is TGTGCCAGCAGCTACGAGGGGAGGAACTATGGCTACACCTTC. Protein sequence: CASSYEGRNYGYTF.

The J gene is TRBJ2-1, the V gene TRBV30, with D perhaps TRBD2 (6 bases). The CDR3 has 15 residues. CDR1 and CDR2 (germline): GTSNPN, SVGIG (reference sequence). Deletions cut 0 bases from V and 3 bases from J, with 12 bases between. CDR3 residues: CAWSVGSGVYNEQFF. In DNA, the CDR3 is TGTGCCTGGAGTGTCGGTAGCGGAGTCTACAATGAGCAGTTCTTC.

The V gene is TRBV7-8, the J gene TRBJ2-7, with 13 bases fitting TRBD2. This CDR3 contains 15 residues. Germline lookup yields CDR1 SGHVS and CDR2 FQNEAQ. V gave up 5 bases and J gave up 1 base; unmatched junction bases: 2. CDR3 sequence (DNA): TGTGCCAGCAGCCAGGGACTAGCGGGGTCCTACGAGCAGTACTTC. This gives the protein CASSQGLAGSYEQYF.

V gene TRBV9 combines with J gene TRBJ2-3, with 11 bases identical to TRBD2. Trimming took 4 bases from V and 9 from J; bases not matched to a gene: 13. The germline V gene encodes CDR1 SGDLS and CDR2 YYNGEE. This CDR3 is built from 16 residues. The CDR3 sequence is CASSQGTSGVAGTQYF. In DNA form, the CDR3 reads TGTGCCAGCAGCCAAGGGACTAGCGGAGTTGCGGGGACGCAGTATTTT.

The V and J genes are TRBV27 and TRBJ1-4; D is ambiguous. V was pared by 6 bases and J by 10 bases, with 15 bases between. CDR3 length: 13 amino acids. Germline values: CDR1 MNHEY, CDR2 SMNVEV (reference sequence). CDR3 amino acids: CASSSNPPGKLFF. The CDR3 DNA is TGTGCCAGCAGCTCCAACCCTCCGGGAAAACTGTTTTTT.

This chain links TRBV7-2 with TRBJ1-1; no clear D. CDR3 size: 11 residues. Germline-derived CDR1 and CDR2 are SGHTA and FQGNSA. Trimming shortened V by 4 bases and J by 8 bases, and 8 bases separated the two germline ends. The CDR3 here is CASSSWPEAFF. The CDR3 nucleotides are TGTGCCAGCAGCTCGTGGCCGGAAGCTTTCTTT.

This chain uses TRBV7-9 with TRBJ2-2; possibly TRBD2 for D (6 bases). The CDR3 is 15 residues long. Germline loops: CDR1 SEHNR, CDR2 FQNEAQ (reference sequence). V was clipped by 6 bases and J by 5 bases, with 16 bases between them. CDR3 in amino acids: CASSVGGGWTGELFF. The CDR3 DNA reads TGTGCCAGCAGTGTGGGAGGTGGTTGGACCGGGGAGCTGTTTTTT.

This chain links TRBV19 with TRBJ2-2; TRBD2 aligns across 9 bases. This CDR3 contains 15 residues. Germline trimming cut 6 bases from V and 6 bases from J; bases unmatched to any gene: 8. Germline assignment: CDR1 LNHDA and CDR2 SQIVND (reference sequence). For the CDR3, the DNA is TGTGCCAGTAGCGTTGGCGGGGGGGCCGCCGGGGAGCTGTTTTTT. Translated, it gives CASSVGGGAAGELFF.

With respect to this clone: Compared with germline, one end of the junction differs, possibly owing to a read error. This chain uses TRBV7-2 with TRBJ2-1; possibly TRBD2 for D (5 bases). The CDR3 has 12 residues. Germline CDR1 SGHTA, CDR2 FQGNSA. The CDR3 DNA reads TGTGCCAGCAGTTTAGGACTCAATGAGCAGTTCTTC. As protein: CASSLGLNEQFF. Based on the CDR3 plus reference TRBV7-2 and TRBJ2-1, the full variable domain is GAGVSQSPSNKVTEKGKDVELRCDPISGHTALYWYRQSLGQGLEFLIYFQGNSAPDKSGLPSDRFSAERTGGSVSTLTIQRTQQEDSAVYLCASSLGLNEQFFGPGTRLTVL.

The chain joins TRBV6-5 to TRBJ2-7, with D tentatively TRBD2 (6 bases). The germline gives CDR1 MNHEY, CDR2 SVGAGI. Trimming shortened V by 6 bases and J by 5 bases, and 20 bases separated the two germline ends. This CDR3 spans 15 amino acids. The CDR3 loop reads CASSRLDHSRDEQYF. In nucleotides, the CDR3 is TGTGCCAGCAGCCGACTAGATCATAGTAGAGACGAGCAGTACTTC.

This sequence joins TRBV7-8 and TRBJ2-3; 14 bases agree with TRBD2. The germline CDR1 and CDR2 sequences are SGHVS and FQNEAQ. Germline trimming cut 1 base from V and 3 bases from J; bases unmatched to any gene: 6. The CDR3 totals 18 residues. The CDR3 sequence: CASSLDRLAGGLTDTQYF. The DNA of the CDR3 is TGTGCCAGCAGCTTAGATAGACTAGCGGGAGGGTTAACAGATACGCAGTATTTT.

CDR3 bases: TGTGCCAGCAGCTTATCACAGGGGGCCGCTAACTATGGCTACACCTTC. This encodes CASSLSQGAANYGYTF. This chain links TRBV5-4 with TRBJ1-2; 9 nucleotides match TRBD1. There are 16 residues in the CDR3. V dropped 2 bases and J dropped 0; count of bases not matched to a gene: 5. Germline CDR1 and CDR2: SGHNT and YYREEE (reference sequence).

The rearrangement links TRBV4-2 to TRBJ2-5, with 11 positions matching TRBD2. The CDR3 totals 15 residues. Losses at the gene ends were 4 bases for V and 0 bases for J; bases not matched to a gene: 1. CDR1 is LGHNA, CDR2 YNFKEQ, per germline. The CDR3 DNA sequence: TGTGCCAGCAGCCGACTAGCGGGGTACCAAGAGACCCAGTACTTC. Residues: CASSRLAGYQETQYF.

The rearrangement joins TRBV7-6 to TRBJ2-5; D perhaps matches TRBD1 (5 bases). Germline V gene data show CDR1 as SGHVS and CDR2 as FNYEAQ. This CDR3 is built from 13 residues. V was shortened by 4 bases and J by 6 bases, with 12 bases between the two germline ends. The CDR3 spells CASSSQGSQTQYF. Here the CDR3 DNA reads TGTGCCAGCAGCTCGCAGGGAAGTCAGACCCAGTACTTC.

Written as DNA, the CDR3 is TGTGCCAGCAGCGCCGGGCCCCCCGAGGGAGAAAAACTGTTTTTT. Its protein product is CASSAGPPEGEKLFF. The chain couples TRBV2 to TRBJ1-4, with D uncertain. The CDR3 consists of 15 residues. V lost 6 bases, J lost 8 bases, and 19 bases lay in between. Germline V gene data show CDR1 as SNHLY and CDR2 as FYNNEI.

The genes are TRBV15 and TRBJ1-6, with D unresolved. CDR3 size: 14 residues. CDR1 is LNHNV and CDR2 is YYDKDF in the germline V gene (reference sequence). Trimming removed 9 bases at V and 0 bases at J, with 9 bases between. CDR3: CATGESSYNSPLHF. The DNA of the CDR3 is TGTGCCACAGGAGAGAGCTCCTATAATTCACCCCTCCACTTT.

The CDR3 DNA reads as TGTGCCAGCAGCTTGGGGGACAGGGGGATCTATGGCTACACCTTC. This encodes CASSLGDRGIYGYTF. The chain couples TRBV5-6 to TRBJ1-2; 11 bases align to TRBD1. V shed 0 bases, J shed 4 bases, and the junction held 2 bases outside the gene matches. Per germline, CDR1 SGHDT and CDR2 YYEEEE. The CDR3 covers 15 residues.

This chain uses TRBV11-2 with TRBJ2-3; 12 bases are shared with TRBD2. CDR3 length: 19 residues. CDR1 and CDR2 from the germline V gene are SGHAT and FQNNGV. The J segment lost 6 bases and the V segment lost 5 bases, leaving 18 bases of the junction unmatched. The CDR3 protein is CASSARGSRASGRGDTQYF. The CDR3 coding sequence is TGTGCCAGCAGCGCCCGAGGGAGTCGGGCTAGCGGGAGGGGGGATACGCAGTATTTT.

V gene TRBV7-9 combines with J gene TRBJ2-7; 10 bases align to TRBD2. Germline trimming cut 6 bases from V and 0 bases from J; bases unmatched to any gene: 5. This CDR3 comprises 15 residues. Per germline, CDR1 SEHNR and CDR2 FQNEAQ (reference sequence). CDR3 coding DNA: TGTGCCAGCAGTTTTAGCGGGGGGAGCTCCTACGAGCAGTACTTC. This sequence encodes CASSFSGGSSYEQYF.

The chain carries TRBV27 and TRBJ1-1; no firm D call. Per the germline V gene, CDR1 is MNHEY and CDR2 is SMNVEV (reference sequence). This CDR3 has 14 residues. Deletions cut 8 bases from V and 1 base from J, with 14 bases between. The CDR3 DNA follows: TGTGCCAGCTCTCCCCTTCTATCGAACACTGAAGCTTTCTTT. It yields the protein CASSPLLSNTEAFF.